One and the same sample provided the 24 T cell receptor beta chains below, sequenced in a study of T cell repertoires in cytomegalovirus infection. No antigens are known for them. One entry per CDR3 protein, called by TCRdb with MiXCR from the reads. In the table there are some 800,000 distinct CDR3 sequences, 30% to 35% of which are singletons. Sequenced material: cultured CD8+ T cells from PBMCs, taken from culture after CMV antigen stimulation. Receptors originate from a human donor in good health (CMV status not recorded). Some clones in this sample may be carry-over from other donors' samples.

As to this clonotype: This may be a read error: a much more frequent sequence differs by one nucleotide. The gene calls are TRBV7-6 and TRBJ2-6; 8 bases line up with TRBD1. Germline lookup yields CDR1 SGHVS and CDR2 FNYEAQ. This CDR3 contains 17 residues. The CDR3 loop reads CASSFGTGRSVANVLTF. As DNA, the CDR3 is TGTGCCAGCAGCTTCGGGACAGGCCGCTCTGTGGCCAACGTCCTGACTTTC.

The rearrangement uses TRBV7-9 and TRBJ1-1; D uncertain. The V end was cut by 4 bases, the J end by 5 bases, with 14 bases between. This CDR3 is built from 14 residues. Germline assignment: CDR1 SEHNR and CDR2 FQNEAQ (reference sequence). CDR3 protein: CASSSPLLGTEAFF. CDR3 bases: TGTGCCAGCAGCTCCCCCCTACTCGGGACTGAAGCTTTCTTT.

The chain employs TRBV24-1 and TRBJ2-2; D unresolved. CDR1 and CDR2 (germline): KGHDR, SFDVKD. The CDR3 runs to 15 residues. The V gene lost 4 bases and the J gene lost 4 bases, with 12 bases spanning the gap. CDR3 sequence (DNA): TGTGCCACCAGTGACCTCCGGGCTCCCACCGGGGAGCTGTTTTTT. This codes for CATSDLRAPTGELFF.

This rearrangement joins TRBV2 to TRBJ2-3; TRBD2 matches at 10 bases. The trim removed 9 bases at V and 3 bases at J, leaving 3 bases unmatched. Germline values: CDR1 SNHLY, CDR2 FYNNEI. The CDR3 covers 13 residues. CDR3 nucleotides: TGTGCCAGACGGACTAGCGGTACAGATACGCAGTATTTT. Its translation is CARRTSGTDTQYF.

The chain links TRBV9 to TRBJ2-3, with D tentatively TRBD1 (6 bases). With 3 bases removed from V and 8 bases from J, the gap between germline ends came to 13 bases. The CDR3 has 13 residues. Germline values: CDR1 SGDLS, CDR2 YYNGEE. The CDR3: CASSATGLGTQYF. The CDR3 coding sequence is TGTGCCAGCAGCGCCACAGGGTTGGGTACGCAGTATTTT.

In regard to this clonotype: One end of the junction does not line up with germline, which may come from a read error. The rearrangement uses TRBV5-1 and TRBJ2-5; TRBD2 matches 12 bases. The CDR3 runs to 17 residues. Germline CDR1 SGHRS, CDR2 YFSETQ. CDR3 region: CASSLSLAGGITETQYF. Written as DNA, the CDR3 is TGTGCCAGCAGCTTATCACTAGCGGGGGGAATTACGGAGACCCAGTACTTC.

In this sample, this clonotype turned up once. One end of the junction is discordant with germline, which a read error may explain. The chain couples TRBV5-1 to TRBJ2-3; 7 nucleotides match TRBD1. The germline V gene encodes CDR1 SGHRS and CDR2 YFSETQ. The CDR3 loop spans 14 amino acids. The CDR3 DNA reads as TGCGCCAGCAGCTTGATACAGGGGACAGACACGCAGTATTTT. Its protein product is CASSLIQGTDTQYF.

This clonotype appeared a few times. V and J are TRBV15 and TRBJ2-1, with D possibly TRBD2 on 6 matching bases. V gave up 2 bases and J gave up 10 bases, with 12 bases separating them. Germline CDR1 and CDR2: LNHNV and YYDKDF (reference sequence). CDR3 length: 13 residues. CDR3 protein: CATSRTPDYEQFF. The DNA of the CDR3 is TGTGCCACCAGCAGAACCCCGGACTACGAGCAGTTCTTC.

The CDR3 spells CASNHGRDVKETQYF. CDR3 DNA sequence: TGTGCCAGCAATCATGGGAGGGACGTCAAAGAGACCCAGTACTTC. The J gene is TRBJ2-5, the V gene TRBV9; TRBD2 agrees at 7 bases. From germline, CDR1 is SGDLS and CDR2 YYNGEE. V lost 6 bases and J lost 3; bases outside the gene matches: 11. The CDR3 length is 15 residues.

A few counts support this clonotype. V gene TRBV6-5 combines with J gene TRBJ2-3; maybe TRBD2 (7 bases). The CDR3 is made up of 17 amino acids. V was cut by 2 bases and J by 5 bases, with 20 bases left in between. The V gene's germline CDR1 is MNHEY and CDR2 SVGAGI. CDR3 bases: TGTGCCAGCAGTTACGACGCGGGGGCCCACAAAGGAGATACGCAGTATTTT. Protein: CASSYDAGAHKGDTQYF.

V gene TRBV7-6 combines with J gene TRBJ1-5; D perhaps matches TRBD1 (5 bases). Germline V gives CDR1 SGHVS, CDR2 FNYEAQ. This CDR3 is built from 18 residues. V shed 2 bases and J shed 0 bases, with 17 bases lying between them. The CDR3, as DNA: TGTGCCAGCAGCTTAACCCCCCTTTGGGGGGATAGCAATCAGCCCCAGCATTTT. It is translated as CASSLTPLWGDSNQPQHF.

The chain uses TRBV14 and TRBJ2-7; TRBD2 is a possible D gene (6 bases). V was shortened by 4 bases and J by 2 bases, with 12 bases between the two germline ends. CDR1 and CDR2 (germline): SGHDN, FVKESK. This CDR3 spans 14 amino acids. CDR3 sequence: CASSLVGGTYEQYV. CDR3 sequence (DNA): TGTGCCAGCAGCCTTGTGGGGGGAACCTACGAGCAGTACGTC.

The V gene is TRBV4-1, the J gene TRBJ2-3; D call uncertain. The CDR3 runs to 13 residues. Trimming left V 4 bases short and J 1 base short, with 6 bases between. Germline CDR1 reads MGHRA; CDR2 reads YSYEKL. DNA of the CDR3: TGCGCCAGCAGCCGGGCCCGCACAGATACGCAGTATTTT. It specifies CASSRARTDTQYF.

The chain uses TRBV7-2 and TRBJ2-1, with 8 bases aligning to TRBD1. V gave up 3 bases and J gave up 2 bases; unmatched junction bases: 3. This CDR3 is built from 15 residues. The germline V gene has CDR1 SGHTA and CDR2 FQGNSA. CDR3 DNA: TGTGCCAGCAGCTTTGGACAGGGAACCTACAATGAGCAGTTCTTC. Translating it yields CASSFGQGTYNEQFF.

V and J are TRBV7-9 and TRBJ2-1, with 7 positions matching TRBD1. CDR1 and CDR2 from the germline V gene are SEHNR and FQNEAQ (reference sequence). Trimming took 5 bases from V and 2 from J; bases not matched to a gene: 9. The CDR3 totals 16 residues. The CDR3: CASSQTDRLPYNEQFF. Here the CDR3 DNA reads TGTGCCAGCAGCCAAACGGACAGGCTCCCCTACAATGAGCAGTTCTTC.

This clonotype was found a few times. The chain employs TRBV4-1 and TRBJ2-1, with unresolved D. With 0 bases removed from V and 6 bases from J, the gap between germline ends came to 6 bases. Germline V gene lookup returns CDR1 MGHRA and CDR2 YSYEKL. The CDR3 runs to 13 residues. The CDR3 DNA reads TGCGCCAGCAGCCAAGAGCCCCTCAATGAGCAGTTCTTC. Translation: CASSQEPLNEQFF.

The gene calls are TRBV12-3 or TRBV12-4 and TRBJ2-2; 10 positions match TRBD2. V dropped 7 bases and J dropped 2; count of bases not matched to a gene: 7. The CDR3 totals 16 residues. The CDR3 DNA reads TGTGCCAGCAATTTTCTAGCGGGGGTTAACACCGGGGAGCTGTTTTTT. Amino acid sequence: CASNFLAGVNTGELFF.

V usage is TRBV19 and J usage is TRBJ2-3; no reliable D call. The CDR3 is 15 residues long. V was cut by 5 bases and J by 6 bases, with 18 bases left in between. Germline V gene sequence: CDR1 LNHDA, CDR2 SQIVND (reference sequence). The CDR3 is CASSPDLMGYDTQYF. The CDR3 region has the DNA TGTGCCAGTAGTCCCGACCTAATGGGATACGATACGCAGTATTTT.

The CDR3 DNA reads as TGTGCCAGTAGTATATTGGACGGCGGGGACTATGGCTACACCTTC. This translates into CASSILDGGDYGYTF. This chain uses TRBV19 with TRBJ1-2; D uncertain. The CDR3 loop spans 15 amino acids. Germline CDR1 and CDR2: LNHDA and SQIVND (reference sequence). The V gene lost 2 bases and the J gene lost 3 bases, with 13 bases spanning the gap.

This clonotype was seen a single time. The V and J genes are TRBV6-4 and TRBJ1-1, with D possibly being TRBD1 (5 bases). The CDR3 is 13 residues long. Per germline, CDR1 MRHNA and CDR2 SNTAGT. V lost 7 bases and J lost 1, with 10 bases in between. The CDR3 DNA reads as TGTGCCAGCACGAGGGGACCGAACACTGAAGCTTTCTTT. This gives the protein CASTRGPNTEAFF.

This clonotype turned up a few times. The V and J genes are TRBV27 and TRBJ1-5; 10 positions agree with TRBD1. This CDR3 spans 16 amino acids. Trimming took 5 bases from V and 5 from J; bases not matched to a gene: 9. Germline CDR1 MNHEY, CDR2 SMNVEV (reference sequence). As DNA, the CDR3 is TGTGCCAGCAGTCTTTTAGGGGACAGGGGTGATCAGCCCCAGCATTTT. It is translated as CASSLLGDRGDQPQHF.

This sequence joins TRBV29-1 and TRBJ1-1; D is undetermined. The germline V gene has CDR1 SQVTM and CDR2 ANQGSEA. The CDR3 has 11 residues. With 6 bases removed from V and 4 bases from J, the gap between germline ends came to 9 bases. As DNA, the CDR3 is TGCAGCGTCCTAGAGGGCACTGAAGCTTTCTTT. This translates into CSVLEGTEAFF.

This clonotype was found a few times. The V call is TRBV7-2, the J call TRBJ2-3; TRBD2 agrees at 12 bases. Germline-derived CDR1 and CDR2 are SGHTA and FQGNSA. V lost 3 bases and J lost 6; bases outside the gene matches: 7. The CDR3 length is 16 residues. The CDR3 reads CASSFPASGGVDTQYF. The CDR3 nucleotides are TGTGCCAGCAGCTTTCCCGCTAGCGGGGGGGTCGATACGCAGTATTTT.

This clonotype was found a few times. The chain recombines TRBV4-1 with TRBJ2-3; 8 nucleotides line up with TRBD1. J gave up 0 bases and V 4 bases, and 9 bases lay outside the gene matches. CDR1 is MGHRA, CDR2 YSYEKL, per germline. The CDR3 totals 17 residues. CDR3 sequence (DNA): TGCGCCAGCAGCCTGTCCGGACAGGGCGTCAGCACAGATACGCAGTATTTT. It encodes CASSLSGQGVSTDTQYF.